This T cell receptor beta chain was retrieved from a study of blood T cell repertoires in COVID-19. The table came from immunoSEQ multiplex PCR; TCRdb's copy has only in-frame clones and leaves some out. This table has roughly 180,000 clones, approximately 80% appearing once. The CDR3 sequence is 16 residues long. Germline-derived CDR1 and CDR2 are SGDLS and YYNGEE. The V segment lost 0 bases and the J segment 6 bases; nucleotides outside the gene matches: 8. This chain uses TRBV9 with TRBJ2-3, with 9 positions matching TRBD1. Source material: PBMCs or T cells enriched from blood (not recorded which). This clonotype was obtained from a woman in her fifties or sixties who had recovered from COVID-19. The CDR3: CASSVATGQGQDTQYF. DNA for the CDR3: TGTGCCAGCAGCGTAGCAACGGGACAGGGTCAGGATACGCAGTATTTT.